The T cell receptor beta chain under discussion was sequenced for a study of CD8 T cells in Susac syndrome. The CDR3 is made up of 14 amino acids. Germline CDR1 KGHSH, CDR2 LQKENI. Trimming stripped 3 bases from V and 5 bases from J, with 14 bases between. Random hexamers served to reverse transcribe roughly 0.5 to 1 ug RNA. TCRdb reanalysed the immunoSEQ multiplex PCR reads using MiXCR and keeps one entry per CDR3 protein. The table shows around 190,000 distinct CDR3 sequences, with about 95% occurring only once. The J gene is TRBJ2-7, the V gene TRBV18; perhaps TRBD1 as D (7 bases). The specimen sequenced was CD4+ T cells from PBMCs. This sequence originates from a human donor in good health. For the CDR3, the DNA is TGTGCCAGCTCACCCAGGGGGGATCCGAACGAGCAGTACTTC. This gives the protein CASSPRGDPNEQYF.